The entry below describes one T cell receptor (beta chain). The source of the sample is a study of control samples from healthy donors and cancer patients. Libraries were prepared by immunoSEQ multiplex PCR; TCRdb keeps only in-frame clonotypes and omits some of them. This sample carries around 250,000 clones, 82% of them seen once, and the ten largest clones take roughly 13%. The source material was PBMCs. The receptor comes from a woman aged 60-70 years with lung cancer.

DNA for the CDR3: TGTGCCAGTAGTAACTTGGGGGGCCCCGGGGAGCTGTTTTTT. The encoded protein is CASSNLGGPGELFF. The chain joins TRBV19 to TRBJ2-2; D might be TRBD1 or TRBD2, each matching 6 bases. The V end lost 4 bases, the J end lost 6 bases, and 12 bases lay between the germline ends. The CDR3 runs to 14 residues. Germline V gives CDR1 LNHDA, CDR2 SQIVND (reference sequence). The full variable domain, in which reference TRBV19 and TRBJ2-2 provide the parts outside the CDR3, is DGGITQSPKYLFRKEGQNVTLSCEQNLNHDAMYWYRQDPGQGLRLIYYSQIVNDFQKGDIAEGYSVSREKKESFPLTVTSAQKNPTAFYLCASSNLGGPGELFFGEGSRLTVL.